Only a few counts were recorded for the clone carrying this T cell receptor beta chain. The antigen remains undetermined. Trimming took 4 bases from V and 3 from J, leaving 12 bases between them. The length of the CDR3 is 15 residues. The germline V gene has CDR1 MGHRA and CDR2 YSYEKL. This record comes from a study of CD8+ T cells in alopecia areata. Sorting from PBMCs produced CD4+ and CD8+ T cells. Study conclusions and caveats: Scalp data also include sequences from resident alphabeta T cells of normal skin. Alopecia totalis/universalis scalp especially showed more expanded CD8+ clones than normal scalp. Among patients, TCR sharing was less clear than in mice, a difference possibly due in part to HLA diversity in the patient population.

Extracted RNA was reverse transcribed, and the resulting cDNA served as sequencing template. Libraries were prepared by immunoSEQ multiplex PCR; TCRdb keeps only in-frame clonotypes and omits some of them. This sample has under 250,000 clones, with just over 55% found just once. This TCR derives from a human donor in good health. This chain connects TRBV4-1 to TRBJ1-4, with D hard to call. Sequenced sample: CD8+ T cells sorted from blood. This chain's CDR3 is CASSPNPAPNEKLFF. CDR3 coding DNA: TGCGCCAGCAGCCCCAACCCGGCCCCTAATGAAAAACTGTTTTTT.